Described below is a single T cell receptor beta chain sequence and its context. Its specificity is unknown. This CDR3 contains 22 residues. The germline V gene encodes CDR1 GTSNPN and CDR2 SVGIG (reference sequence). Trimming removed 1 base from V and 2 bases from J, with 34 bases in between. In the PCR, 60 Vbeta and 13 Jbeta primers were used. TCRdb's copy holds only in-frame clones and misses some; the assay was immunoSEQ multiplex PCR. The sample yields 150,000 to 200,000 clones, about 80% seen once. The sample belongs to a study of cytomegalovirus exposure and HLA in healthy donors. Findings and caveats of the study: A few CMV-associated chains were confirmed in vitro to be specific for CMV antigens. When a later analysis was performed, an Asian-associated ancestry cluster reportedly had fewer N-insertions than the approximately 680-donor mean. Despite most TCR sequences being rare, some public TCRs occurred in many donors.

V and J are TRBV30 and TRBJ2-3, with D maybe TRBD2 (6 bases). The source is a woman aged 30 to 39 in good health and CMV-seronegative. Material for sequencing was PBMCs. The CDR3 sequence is CAWSGLFCFDAGCSGHTDTQYF. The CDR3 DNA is TGTGCCTGGAGTGGGCTTTTTTGCTTCGACGCGGGTTGTAGCGGTCACACAGATACGCAGTATTTT. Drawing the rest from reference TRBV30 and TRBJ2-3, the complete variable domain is SQTIHQWPATLVQPVGSPLSLECTVEGTSNPNLYWYRQAAGRGLQLLFYSVGIGQISSEVPQNLSASRPQDRQFILSSKKLLLSDSGFYLCAWSGLFCFDAGCSGHTDTQYFGPGTRLTVL.